The rows below give T cell receptor beta chains drawn from one sample of a study of T cell responses to AZD1222 COVID-19 vaccine. Using immunoSEQ multiplex PCR, the repertoire was profiled, and TCRdb retains in-frame clones only, with some absent. In the table there are 150,000 or so clones, roughly 90% of which are singletons. Material: peripheral blood, obtained on day 0 of AZD1222 vaccination. These receptors all come from an adult in good health. CDR3s include the opening cysteine and the closing phenylalanine or tryptophan. Fields, in order: V gene, CDR3 protein.

v_call: TRBV27; cdr3_aa: CASSSGTGGLYEQYF
v_call: TRBV10-3; cdr3_aa: CAISSGTDNEKLFF
v_call: TRBV5-4; cdr3_aa: CASSLVPDSYEQYF
v_call: TRBV6-5; cdr3_aa: CASSYEGDTEAFF
v_call: TRBV19; cdr3_aa: CASSIGAGGYEQYF
v_call: TRBV5-1; cdr3_aa: CASTHRPTANYGYTF
v_call: TRBV18; cdr3_aa: CASSPWAGDEQYF
v_call: TRBV27; cdr3_aa: CASSLSFTTYEQYF
v_call: TRBV5-1; cdr3_aa: CASSTTGMERAYTF
v_call: TRBV29-1; cdr3_aa: CSVADRRGTDTQYF
v_call: TRBV7-6; cdr3_aa: CASSSWTSGRETQYF
v_call: TRBV4-1; cdr3_aa: CASSHLGKNYGYTF
v_call: TRBV29-1; cdr3_aa: CSVEDLQTVQQYF
v_call: TRBV3-1/TRBV3-2; cdr3_aa: CASSQYVSNQPQHF
v_call: TRBV19; cdr3_aa: CASSRAGSSSAWPQHF
v_call: TRBV7-8; cdr3_aa: CASSLARGADLPLHF
v_call: TRBV19; cdr3_aa: CASSPPRGQKNSPLHF
v_call: TRBV4-2; cdr3_aa: CASSQDLTVGGASTGELFF
v_call: TRBV7-2; cdr3_aa: CASSPQDGSGNTIYF
v_call: TRBV7-2; cdr3_aa: CASSPRETQYF
v_call: TRBV7-9; cdr3_aa: CASSSGFSGYGYTF
v_call: TRBV5-1; cdr3_aa: CASSFSGEGYTF
v_call: TRBV6-5; cdr3_aa: CASGGRAGTGELFF
v_call: TRBV11-2; cdr3_aa: CASSLDGSGVDTEAFF
v_call: TRBV7-8; cdr3_aa: CASSRVRGDSYEQYF
v_call: TRBV6-8; cdr3_aa: CASSSNRGGETQYF
v_call: TRBV4-1; cdr3_aa: CASSQDLDGPKWGELFF
v_call: TRBV4-1; cdr3_aa: CASSRTGGLAGNTIYF
v_call: TRBV7-8; cdr3_aa: CASSLTSTVRYWGNQPQHF
v_call: TRBV27; cdr3_aa: CASSPGPREQFF
v_call: TRBV3-1/TRBV3-2; cdr3_aa: CASSLNDYGYTF
v_call: TRBV18; cdr3_aa: CASSRGGETEAFF
v_call: TRBV28; cdr3_aa: CASSGTSLPSQPQHF
v_call: TRBV5-1; cdr3_aa: CASSLTGDSYNEQFF
v_call: TRBV3-1/TRBV3-2; cdr3_aa: CASSQEVASGETQYF
v_call: TRBV4-1; cdr3_aa: CASSQDMSGSFYEQYF
v_call: TRBV6-6; cdr3_aa: CASSQTAPMNTEAFF
v_call: TRBV5-1; cdr3_aa: CASSWGQGSSYEQYF
v_call: TRBV11-2; cdr3_aa: CASSFGRWGTDTQYF
v_call: TRBV7-2; cdr3_aa: CASSLAGGFTDTQYF
v_call: TRBV24-1; cdr3_aa: CATSERGLSLLTGELFF
v_call: TRBV2; cdr3_aa: CASSVSGNTIYF
v_call: TRBV6-5; cdr3_aa: CASSYFRDRAQETQYF
v_call: TRBV7-9; cdr3_aa: CASIGPGDNNGEKLFF
v_call: TRBV12-3/TRBV12-4; cdr3_aa: CASSLLWGEKLFF